The next 10 T cell receptor beta chains were all read from a single sample in a study of cytomegalovirus exposure and HLA in healthy donors. PCR primers comprised 60 Vbeta and 13 Jbeta primers. Clones were read by immunoSEQ multiplex PCR, and TCRdb kept only the in-frame ones, dropping some. The profile shows 100,000 to 150,000 clones, around 80% of them singletons. The sequencing sample was made of PBMCs. Receptors originate from an older woman in good health and CMV-seropositive.

The chain uses TRBV7-9 and TRBJ1-1; 11 bases match TRBD1. From germline, CDR1 is SEHNR and CDR2 FQNEAQ (reference sequence). The CDR3 spans 14 residues. V lost 5 bases, J lost 7 bases, and 6 bases stayed unmatched. The CDR3 sequence: CASSPGQGVVEAFF. CDR3 DNA: TGTGCCAGCAGCCCGGGACAGGGGGTTGTTGAAGCTTTCTTT.

The chain has TRBV27 and TRBJ1-1, with D maybe TRBD1 (6 bases). V shed 3 bases and J shed 10 bases, with 12 bases lying between them. This CDR3 region has 12 residues. Germline lookup yields CDR1 MNHEY and CDR2 SMNVEV (reference sequence). The CDR3 sequence: CASSFQGQRAFF. CDR3 nucleotides: TGTGCCAGCAGTTTCCAGGGACAAAGAGCTTTCTTT.

The genes are TRBV4-3 and TRBJ2-3; TRBD2 is a possible D gene (6 bases). V was shortened by 0 bases and J by 1 base, with 14 bases between the two germline ends. Per germline, CDR1 LGHNA and CDR2 YSLEER. The CDR3 extends over 17 amino acids. The CDR3 is CASSQDLTSTRTDTQYF. CDR3 in DNA: TGCGCCAGCAGCCAAGATCTCACTAGCACGCGCACAGATACGCAGTATTTT.

This clone has only one observation. The CDR3: CAWSVARQTNPYSNQPQHF. CDR3 nucleotides: TGTGCCTGGAGTGTAGCAAGGCAGACAAATCCTTATAGCAATCAGCCCCAGCATTTT. The chain uses TRBV30 and TRBJ1-5; D is ambiguous. Trimming removed 0 bases at V and 0 bases at J, with 21 bases between. The CDR3 runs 19 residues. CDR1 is GTSNPN and CDR2 is SVGIG in the germline V gene (reference sequence).

The CDR3 sequence is CASNDRRTTQETQYF. As DNA, the CDR3 is TGTGCCAGCAACGACAGACGGACAACCCAAGAGACCCAGTACTTC. The chain combines TRBV5-4 with TRBJ2-5; tentatively, D is TRBD1 (5 bases). Germline V CDR1 and CDR2: SGHNT, YYREEE (reference sequence). V was pared by 6 bases and J by 1 base, with 16 bases between. The CDR3 sequence is 15 residues long. Supplemented by reference TRBV5-4 and TRBJ2-5, the full variable domain reads ETGVTQSPTHLIKTRGQQVTLRCSSQSGHNTVSWYQQALGQGPQFIFQYYREEENGRGNFPPRFSGLQFPNYSSELNVNALELDDSALYLCASNDRRTTQETQYFGPGTRLLVL.

This sequence joins TRBV5-1 and TRBJ2-3, with D maybe TRBD1 (6 bases). CDR3 length: 13 residues. Germline V gene sequence: CDR1 SGHRS, CDR2 YFSETQ. V shed 7 bases and J shed 2 bases, with 11 bases lying between them. The CDR3 here is CASWTENTDTQYF. In nucleotides, the CDR3 is TGCGCCAGCTGGACAGAGAACACAGATACGCAGTATTTT.

This clone was seen a single time. The chain combines TRBV15 with TRBJ2-3, with a tentative D call TRBD2 (6 bases). The V and J ends lost 2 bases and 0 bases respectively, with 6 bases between them. Germline V gene sequence: CDR1 LNHNV, CDR2 YYDKDF (reference sequence). This CDR3 region has 14 residues. CDR3 in DNA: TGTGCCACCAGCAGAACTAGCAGCACAGATACGCAGTATTTT. Translating gives CATSRTSSTDTQYF.

For this clone: One end of the junction varies from germline; a read error may be responsible. The CDR3 loop reads CASSSGAVGAETQYF. The DNA for the CDR3 is TGTGCTAGCAGCTCTGGGGCAGTCGGTGCGGAGACCCAGTACTTC. This rearrangement joins TRBV7-7 to TRBJ2-5, with D maybe TRBD1 (5 bases). Germline-derived CDR1 and CDR2 are SSHAT and FNYEAQ (reference sequence). CDR3 size: 15 residues.

The chain links TRBV6-6 to TRBJ2-1; D might be TRBD2 (5 bases). Germline CDR1 is MNHNY and CDR2 is SVGAGI (reference sequence). CDR3 length: 12 residues. Trimming pared 5 bases from V and 8 bases from J, leaving 10 bases between. In DNA, the CDR3 is TGTGCCAGCAGTCTACTGCGGGATGAGCAGTTCTTC. Protein sequence: CASSLLRDEQFF.

This clone was seen a handful of times. The chain combines TRBV29-1 with TRBJ2-2; 12 bases match TRBD1. After removal of 6 bases from V and 5 bases from J, the junction contained 7 bases not matched to a gene. This CDR3 has 15 amino acids. Germline V gene sequence: CDR1 SQVTM, CDR2 ANQGSEA. CDR3 amino acids: CSVRGTGGATGELFF. CDR3 in DNA: TGCAGCGTCCGAGGGACAGGGGGCGCAACCGGGGAGCTGTTTTTT.